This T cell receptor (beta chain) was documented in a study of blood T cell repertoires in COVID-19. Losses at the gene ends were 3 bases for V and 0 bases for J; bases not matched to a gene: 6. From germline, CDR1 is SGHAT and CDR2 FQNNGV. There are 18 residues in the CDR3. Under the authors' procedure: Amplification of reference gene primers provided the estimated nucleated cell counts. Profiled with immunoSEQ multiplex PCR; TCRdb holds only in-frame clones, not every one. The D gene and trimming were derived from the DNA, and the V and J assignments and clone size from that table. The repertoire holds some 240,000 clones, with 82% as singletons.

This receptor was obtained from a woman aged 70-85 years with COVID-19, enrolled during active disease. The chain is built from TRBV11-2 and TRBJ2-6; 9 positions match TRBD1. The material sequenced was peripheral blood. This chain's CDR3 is CASSLEGTGSSGANVLTF. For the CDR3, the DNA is TGTGCCAGCAGCTTGGAGGGGACAGGGTCCTCTGGGGCCAACGTCCTGACTTTC.